This T cell receptor (beta chain) is from a study of shared clonotypes between healthy human individuals. Study-level background: Serving as donors were two women and a few men, whose ages spanned 18 to 49. Overall study results and limits: Approximately 4.6% of naive CD4 clonotypes were shared across four donors.

With respect to this clone: No antigen is known for it.

Measured with immunoSEQ multiplex PCR; TCRdb has only the in-frame clones, and not every one. There are some 650,000 clones in the sample; around 97% occur only once, and about 0.057% lies in the top ten. Germline loops: CDR1 MDHEN, CDR2 SYDVKM. This CDR3 has 15 residues. V lost 4 bases and J lost 7; bases outside the gene matches: 9. The chain carries TRBV28 and TRBJ2-4, with TRBD1 identical over 8 bases. Sequenced input: naive CD4+ T cells sorted from blood. As to subset: CD45RA+ positively selected. This clonotype was obtained from a woman aged 25 to 39 in good health. CDR3 bases: TGTGCCAGCAGTTCCCCTCAGGGGGCTTGGAACATTCAGTACTTC. Its protein product is CASSSPQGAWNIQYF.